The 10 T cell receptor beta chains below come from one sample, sequenced in a study of T-cell reconstitution after alpha-beta-depleted transplantation in children. During its preparation, the TCRbeta library received unique molecular identifiers. A single record per CDR3 protein comes from TCRdb applying MiXCR to the PCR reads. The sample comprises around 450,000 distinct CDR3 sequences, about 10% of which are singletons, and 2% to 2.5% rests with the top ten. The starting material was PBMCs, obtained before TCRalphabeta/CD19-depleted stem cell transplant. The receptors were sampled from a child aged 2 to 15 with inherited bone marrow failure, due to receive a stem cell transplant.

Worth noting for this clonotype: The junction departs from the called germline gene at one end, perhaps through a read error. The V and J genes are TRBV7-2 and TRBJ2-6; TRBD1 might be the D (5 bases). Germline V lookup: CDR1 SGHTA, CDR2 FQGNSA. CDR3 size: 18 residues. The CDR3 reads CASSLADMPNLGANGLTF. CDR3 coding DNA: TGTGCCAGCAGCTTAGCGGACATGCCCAATCTAGGGGCCAACGGCCTGACTTTC. The whole variable domain, filled in from reference TRBV7-2 and TRBJ2-6, reads GAGVSQSPSNKVTEKGKDVELRCDPISGHTALYWYRQSLGQGLEFLIYFQGNSAPDKSGLPSDRFSAERTGGSVSTLTIQRTQQEDSAVYLCASSLADMPNLGANGLTFGAGSRLTVL.

This clonotype has just a few counts. The rearrangement links TRBV27 to TRBJ2-7, with 7 bases matching TRBD1. Germline lookup yields CDR1 MNHEY and CDR2 SMNVEV (reference sequence). Losses at the gene ends were 8 bases for V and 2 bases for J; bases not matched to a gene: 9. This CDR3 contains 14 residues. DNA of the CDR3: TGTGCCAGCGGCCTGACAGGGATCACCTACGAGCAGTACTTC. Its translation is CASGLTGITYEQYF.

As regards this clonotype: A read error may be the cause here, since a much bigger clone is one base away. The chain employs TRBV7-9 and TRBJ2-1; TRBD2 matches 10 bases. J gave up 7 bases and V 3 bases, and 6 bases lay outside the gene matches. Germline CDR1 SEHNR, CDR2 FQNEAQ (reference sequence). The CDR3 sequence is 15 residues long. Written as DNA, the CDR3 is TGTGCCAGCAGCTTGAGCGGGAGGGCCATAAATGAGCAGTTCTTC. Translating it yields CASSLSGRAINEQFF. The variable domain in full, with the rest retrieved from reference TRBV7-9 and TRBJ2-1, is DTGVSQNPRHKITKRGQNVTFRCDPISEHNRLYWYRQTLGQGPEFLTYFQNEAQLEKSRLLSDRFSAERPKGSFSTLEIQRTEQGDSAMYLCASSLSGRAINEQFFGPGTRLTVL.

There are many counts of this clonotype. The chain employs TRBV12-3 or TRBV12-4 and TRBJ1-4; 9 nucleotides align to TRBD1. The junction had 8 bases not matched to a gene; V was cut back by 7 bases and J by 8 bases. This CDR3 region has 14 residues. The CDR3 here is CASTPGQGREKLFF. For the CDR3, the DNA is TGTGCCAGCACACCGGGACAGGGACGAGAAAAACTGTTTTTT.

This clonotype was observed many times. The DNA of the CDR3 is TGTGCCATCAGTGGAGTTTTGGACAGGGCTAACTATGGCTACACCTTC. This sequence encodes CAISGVLDRANYGYTF. The chain couples TRBV10-3 to TRBJ1-2; 8 nucleotides line up with TRBD1. The V segment lost 4 bases and the J segment 0 bases; nucleotides outside the gene matches: 7. CDR1 and CDR2 from the germline V gene are ENHRY and SYGVKD. The CDR3 has 16 residues.

This clonotype was counted ten times or more. The J gene is TRBJ2-1, the V gene TRBV5-1; 8 positions match TRBD2. The CDR3 runs 14 residues. The germline V gene has CDR1 SGHRS and CDR2 YFSETQ. The V gene end was trimmed by 2 bases and the J gene end by 5 bases; junction bases not matched to a gene: 3. The CDR3 here is CASSFKLADNEQFF. The CDR3 DNA follows: TGCGCCAGCAGCTTTAAACTAGCGGACAATGAGCAGTTCTTC.

This clonotype came up a few times. The chain employs TRBV27 and TRBJ2-7; no firm D call. Germline-derived CDR1 and CDR2 are MNHEY and SMNVEV (reference sequence). Trimming took off 2 bases at V and 2 bases at J, with 13 bases between the two ends. The CDR3 sequence is 15 residues long. The CDR3 spells CASSLIKDGPYEQYF. The CDR3 bases are TGTGCCAGCAGTTTAATAAAGGACGGACCCTACGAGCAGTACTTC.

This clonotype was observed at least ten times. The chain couples TRBV7-9 to TRBJ1-2, with 9 positions matching TRBD1. Germline lookup yields CDR1 SEHNR and CDR2 FQNEAQ (reference sequence). V dropped 4 bases and J dropped 1; count of bases not matched to a gene: 7. The CDR3 contains 16 residues. The CDR3 here is CASSSGYRGLNYGYTF. DNA for the CDR3: TGTGCCAGCAGCTCCGGCTACAGGGGGCTTAACTATGGCTACACCTTC.

With respect to this clonotype: A junction boundary mismatches the germline segment, possibly from a read error. The V gene is TRBV29-1, the J gene TRBJ2-1, with no clear D. CDR3 length: 13 amino acids. CDR1 is SQVTM and CDR2 is ANQGSEA in the germline V gene. This chain's CDR3 is CSVEAAPYIEQFF. CDR3 DNA: TGCAGCGTGGAAGCAGCCCCCTACATTGAGCAGTTCTTC.

This clonotype occurred many times. This chain links TRBV4-3 with TRBJ2-1; D uncertain. The length of the CDR3 is 14 residues. CDR1 and CDR2 (germline): LGHNA, YSLEER. V shed 3 bases and J shed 4 bases, with 10 bases lying between them. CDR3: CASSQARTYNEQFF. The DNA of the CDR3 is TGCGCCAGCAGCCAGGCTCGGACGTACAATGAGCAGTTCTTC.